This TCR beta chain was sequenced during a study of response to subunit inactivated influenza vaccine. Study-level findings and limits: Every seasonal influenza vaccination brings in few new T cells, the authors suggested.

MiXCR, applied by TCRdb to the RT-PCR reads, yields one record per CDR3 protein. This sample has over 150,000 distinct CDR3 sequences, with about 10% found just once. This clonotype has a handful of counts. What it binds is not known. V lost 1 base to trimming and J lost 3 bases, with 13 bases between them. The CDR3 contains 17 residues. CDR1 is SGHAT and CDR2 is FQNNGV in the germline V gene. The clonotype was recovered from a man aged 50-75 years who received an inactivated influenza vaccine. Sequenced here: CD8+ T cells sorted from PBMCs, sampled around 25 months after vaccination. The genes are TRBV11-2 and TRBJ1-6; D is possibly TRBD1 (5 bases). The CDR3 DNA sequence: TGTGCCAGCAGCTTAGTCGGGTACAGGCTCTATAATTCACCCCTCCACTTT. This encodes CASSLVGYRLYNSPLHF.